This TCR beta chain comes out of a study of PD-L1 blockade in urothelial cancer. The wider study: Atezolizumab, begun by patients at some point between 2013 and 2014, was given at 1,200 mg intravenously every 3 weeks. Men with urothelial cancer arising in the bladder made up about 85% of the roughly 30 patients.

This clone was detected only once. The ends were cut back, 5 bases at V and 10 bases at J, with 24 bases in the middle. The germline CDR1 and CDR2 sequences are SGHDT and YYEEEE. The CDR3 has 15 amino acids. Each PCR reaction had synthetic TCR analog templates spiked into it. TCRdb's table, derived via immunoSEQ multiplex PCR, lists solely in-frame clones and lacks some. The repertoire has about 52,000 clones, roughly 77% of them found once; the top ten carry less than 4.5%. The sample in question was PBMCs, obtained around atezolizumab (anti-PD-L1) treatment. This receptor was obtained from a man aged 70-80 years with urothelial cancer. The V call is TRBV5-6, the J call TRBJ1-2, with a tentative D call TRBD1 (5 bases). This chain's CDR3 is CASRHNSGGQEIYTF. DNA for the CDR3: TGTGCCAGCAGACACAACTCGGGGGGTCAGGAAATCTACACCTTC.